The 15 T cell receptor beta chains presented below share a single source sample, sequenced in a study of control samples from healthy donors and cancer patients. The table came from immunoSEQ multiplex PCR; TCRdb's copy has only in-frame clones and leaves some out. The table lists about 170,000 clones, 88% of them singletons. The sample taken for sequencing was blood. These TCRs come from a woman in her twenties or thirties in good health.

In this sample, this clone turned up once. The J gene is TRBJ1-2, the V gene TRBV27, with D possibly TRBD1 on 6 matching bases. In germline, CDR1 is MNHEY, CDR2 SMNVEV (reference sequence). V lost 4 bases to trimming and J lost 6 bases, with 24 bases between them. This CDR3 has 17 amino acids. The CDR3 reads CASSSSPPGPQGHGYTF. DNA for the CDR3: TGTGCCAGCAGTTCATCGCCCCCCGGGCCCCAGGGGCATGGCTACACCTTC.

This chain links TRBV3-1 (or the pseudogene TRBV3-2) with TRBJ1-3; TRBD1 is a possible D gene (5 bases). Deletions cut 1 base from V and 2 bases from J, with 12 bases between. Per the germline V gene, CDR1 is LGHDT and CDR2 is YNNKEL (reference sequence). This CDR3 comprises 16 residues. The CDR3 DNA is TGTGCCAGCAGCCAAGTCCCGTCAGGGACTGGAAACACCATATATTTT. It codes for CASSQVPSGTGNTIYF.

This clone was detected a few times. This chain joins TRBV4-1 and TRBJ1-5; D gene uncertain. This CDR3 comprises 15 residues. V dropped 4 bases and J dropped 0 bases, with 10 bases sitting between them. Germline CDR1 and CDR2: MGHRA and YSYEKL. For the CDR3, the DNA is TGCGCCAGCAGCCCGTACGACTATAGCAATCAGCCCCAGCATTTT. Its translation: CASSPYDYSNQPQHF.

The chain joins TRBV11-2 to TRBJ1-3; TRBD1 is a possible D gene (6 bases). Trimming took off 1 base at V and 4 bases at J, with 11 bases between the two ends. Germline assignment: CDR1 SGHAT and CDR2 FQNNGV. This CDR3 is built from 15 residues. CDR3 DNA sequence: TGTGCCAGCAGCTTAGTTGGGGGGCCGGGAAACACCATATATTTT. Protein product: CASSLVGGPGNTIYF.

The chain joins TRBV24-1 to TRBJ2-3, with D tentatively TRBD1 or TRBD2 (6 bases each). In germline, CDR1 is KGHDR, CDR2 SFDVKD. The germline V and J ends were trimmed by 2 bases and 4 bases, with 15 bases remaining between them. This CDR3 has 16 amino acids. CDR3 bases: TGTGCCACCAGTGATTCTGGTTGGGGGGCGTCAGATACGCAGTATTTT. Translating gives CATSDSGWGASDTQYF.

The chain couples TRBV10-3 to TRBJ1-3; D is unclear. V was cut by 6 bases and J by 0 bases, with 9 bases left in between. Germline CDR1 reads ENHRY; CDR2 reads SYGVKD. The CDR3 is made up of 14 amino acids. The CDR3 DNA reads as TGTGCCATCAGGACCTCATACTCTGGAAACACCATATATTTT. Its translation: CAIRTSYSGNTIYF.

The chain uses TRBV12-3 or TRBV12-4 and TRBJ2-2; no reliable D call. The CDR3 is 13 residues long. V was clipped by 6 bases and J by 4 bases, with 9 bases between them. CDR3 protein: CASRARSTGELFF. The CDR3 nucleotides are TGTGCCAGCAGGGCCAGGAGCACCGGGGAGCTGTTTTTT.

The chain recombines TRBV29-1 with TRBJ1-3, with a possible D match to TRBD1 (6 bases). The CDR3 runs 16 residues. The V end was cut by 5 bases, the J end by 0 bases, with 17 bases between. CDR1 and CDR2 (germline): SQVTM, ANQGSEA. The CDR3 DNA sequence: TGCAGCGTTCTAGTAACGGGACACCACTCTGGAAACACCATATATTTT. Protein sequence: CSVLVTGHHSGNTIYF.

The J gene is TRBJ1-6, the V gene TRBV30; D is perhaps TRBD1 (5 bases). V lost 2 bases and J 10 bases, leaving 12 bases between the germline ends. The CDR3 sequence is 13 residues long. The germline V gene has CDR1 GTSNPN and CDR2 SVGIG (reference sequence). Written as DNA, the CDR3 is TGTGCCTGGAGTCGCCAGGGAACATCACCCCTCCACTTT. Its translation is CAWSRQGTSPLHF.

The V gene is TRBV11-2, the J gene TRBJ2-1; D gene uncertain. This CDR3 is built from 11 residues. Germline CDR1 is SGHAT and CDR2 is FQNNGV. Trimming pared 1 base from V and 8 bases from J, leaving 3 bases between. The CDR3, as DNA: TGTGCCAGCAGCTTAGTATATGAGCAGTTCTTC. Amino acid sequence: CASSLVYEQFF.

Only a few counts were recorded for this clone. CDR3 loop: CASSLNRGQETQYF. CDR3 bases: TGTGCCAGCAGTCTAAACAGGGGTCAAGAGACCCAGTACTTC. This chain uses TRBV6-5 with TRBJ2-5; 7 bases map to TRBD1. V was clipped by 5 bases and J by 2 bases; unmatched bases: 5. Germline V gene sequence: CDR1 MNHEY, CDR2 SVGAGI. The CDR3 runs to 14 residues.

This sequence joins TRBV6-4 and TRBJ2-7; no clear D gene. The germline CDR1 and CDR2 sequences are MRHNA and SNTAGT. The length of the CDR3 is 13 residues. Trimming cost V 2 bases and J 5 bases, with 10 bases left between them. The CDR3 sequence is CASSDKKFHEQYF. CDR3 bases: TGTGCCAGCAGTGACAAGAAATTCCACGAGCAGTACTTC.

The gene calls are TRBV2 and TRBJ2-5; D is uncertain. This CDR3 contains 15 residues. From germline, CDR1 is SNHLY and CDR2 FYNNEI. Trimming took off 1 base at V and 5 bases at J, with 14 bases between the two ends. Here the CDR3 reads CASSEGFGQAETQYF. The CDR3 DNA reads TGTGCCAGCAGTGAAGGATTTGGTCAGGCGGAGACCCAGTACTTC.

This chain joins TRBV18 and TRBJ2-3; D is ambiguous. The V and J ends lost 0 bases and 2 bases respectively, with 6 bases between them. CDR3 length: 14 amino acids. Looked up from germline, CDR1 is KGHSH and CDR2 is LQKENI. CDR3 amino acids: CASSPPYSTDTQYF. CDR3 sequence (DNA): TGTGCCAGCTCACCACCGTATTCCACAGATACGCAGTATTTT.

DNA of the CDR3: TGTGCCAGCAGCGCCAAAGTGACAGGGGTCTCCCGCAATGAGCAGTTCTTC. Translating it yields CASSAKVTGVSRNEQFF. V gene TRBV9 combines with J gene TRBJ2-1; 8 bases are shared with TRBD1. Losses at the gene ends were 3 bases for V and 6 bases for J; bases not matched to a gene: 14. The germline CDR1 and CDR2 sequences are SGDLS and YYNGEE. The CDR3 consists of 17 residues. The variable domain in full, with the rest retrieved from reference TRBV9 and TRBJ2-1, is DSGVTQTPKHLITATGQRVTLRCSPRSGDLSVYWYQQSLDQGLQFLIQYYNGEERAKGNILERFSAQQFPDLHSELNLSSLELGDSALYFCASSAKVTGVSRNEQFFGPGTRLTVL.